This TCR beta chain originates from a study of T cells in localized non-small cell lung cancer. Findings and caveats of the study: The study linked higher blood T cell density to longer overall survival. Adjacent lung was found to contain a median about 55 of the top 100 tumor clones.

Regarding this clone: Its cognate antigen is unknown.

Generated by immunoSEQ multiplex PCR, the TCRdb table keeps only in-frame clones and is missing some. This table has around 80,000 clones, 60% to 85% appearing once. The germline CDR1 and CDR2 sequences are SGDLS and YYNGEE. This CDR3 region has 16 residues. Trimming stripped 3 bases from V and 4 bases from J, with 18 bases between. The chain couples TRBV9 to TRBJ2-3; D tentatively reads TRBD1 or TRBD2 (5 bases each). The sample was PBMCs, taken before any cancer treatment. The receptor was derived from a man between 40 and 70 years old with stage II squamous cell lung carcinoma. The CDR3 loop reads CASSGGERLRADTQYF. Here the CDR3 DNA reads TGTGCCAGCAGCGGAGGGGAGCGATTAAGGGCAGATACGCAGTATTTT.